This entry describes one TCR beta chain. This sample stems from a study of CD8 T cells in Susac syndrome. When the RNA was reverse transcribed, random hexamers were used with an input of 0.5 to 1 ug. TCRdb reprocessed the immunoSEQ multiplex PCR reads via MiXCR and lists one record per CDR3 protein. The table has about 120,000 distinct CDR3 sequences, 92% seen once. The CDR3 runs 13 residues. In germline, CDR1 is MDHEN, CDR2 SYDVKM. V gave up 5 bases and J gave up 8 bases; unmatched junction bases: 6. This TCR was recovered from a human donor in good health. The material sequenced was CD8+ T cells from PBMCs. The gene calls are TRBV28 and TRBJ2-1, with 7 bases lining up with TRBD1. The CDR3 loop is CASSATGIDEQFF. The CDR3 region has the DNA TGTGCCAGCAGTGCGACAGGGATCGATGAGCAGTTCTTC.